The rows below give T cell receptor beta chains drawn from one sample of a study of PD-1 blockade in classical Hodgkin lymphoma. Data came from immunoSEQ multiplex PCR; TCRdb stores just in-frame clones and leaves some out. The sample has 30,000 to 40,000 clones, approximately 90% seen once. Input material: CD4+ T cells from blood. The origin of the receptors is a human donor with classical Hodgkin lymphoma. CDR3s leave out the opening cysteine and the closing phenylalanine or tryptophan. D genes are given only for firm matches.

v_call	j_call	d_call	cdr3_aa
TRBV11-2	TRBJ2-5	-	ASSLVTRRGETQY
TRBV7-2	TRBJ2-4	TRBD1	ASSGTGWDKNIQY
TRBV28	TRBJ1-2	TRBD1	ASSLDRGEGYGYT
TRBV12-2	TRBJ1-1	-	ASRSLQTGWSTEAF
TRBV11-2	TRBJ2-3	-	ASSLFTGALGADTQY
TRBV5-6	TRBJ2-6	TRBD1	ASSQLGQGALGANVLT
TRBV9	TRBJ2-3	-	ASRRQGSPLNTQY
TRBV16	TRBJ2-5	-	ASSQGQGVRETQY
TRBV7-7	TRBJ1-4	-	ASATAIGEKLF
TRBV27	TRBJ1-2	TRBD1	ASSPGQGTSGYT
TRBV5-1	TRBJ1-1	TRBD1	ASSATGGGQNTEAF
TRBV7-6	TRBJ2-7	-	ASSLEGAYEQY